Included here is one T cell receptor (beta chain) sequence, with context. Antigen specificity is unknown. The data were obtained in a study of cytomegalovirus exposure and HLA in healthy donors. Study background: Earlier findings included approximately 120 million unique TCR beta sequences obtained from about 179 million T cells.

Notes on the study in general: Later analysis placed DRB1 highest and HLA-C lowest in TCR association rates, which differed by HLA locus.

The PCR made use of 60 Vbeta and 13 Jbeta primers. Sequencing was performed with immunoSEQ multiplex PCR; in TCRdb, only in-frame clones are kept and a portion is missing. Of tens of thousands of clones listed, around 84% are singletons. Trimming cost V 1 base and J 2 bases, with 14 bases left between them. This CDR3 has 17 amino acids. Germline lookup yields CDR1 MGHRA and CDR2 YSYEKL. The rearrangement joins TRBV4-1 to TRBJ1-4, with D possibly being TRBD1 (5 bases). The clonotype comes from a woman aged 40 to 50 in good health and CMV-seronegative. Sequenced: PBMCs. The CDR3 loop is CASSQVGVVRTNEKLFF. CDR3 in DNA: TGCGCCAGCAGCCAAGTAGGGGTCGTGAGGACTAATGAAAAACTGTTTTTT.